The 12 T cell receptor beta chains below were found in one sample sequenced in a study of cytomegalovirus exposure and HLA in healthy donors. PCR primers comprised 60 Vbeta and 13 Jbeta primers. Only in-frame clones appear in the TCRdb table, and some are missing; sequencing was by immunoSEQ multiplex PCR. The sample lists about 150,000 clones, approximately 72% occurring once. Sequenced: PBMCs. The receptors originated from a young man in good health and CMV-seronegative.

This chain links TRBV29-1 with TRBJ1-1; tentative D call: TRBD1 (5 bases). From germline, CDR1 is SQVTM and CDR2 ANQGSEA. V lost 3 bases to trimming and J lost 8 bases, with 10 bases between them. CDR3 length: 11 residues. CDR3 residues: CSVDGGWEAFF. For the CDR3, the DNA is TGCAGCGTTGACGGGGGTTGGGAAGCTTTCTTT. Together with reference TRBV29-1 and TRBJ1-1, the CDR3 gives the full variable domain: SAVISQKPSRDICQRGTSLTIQCQVDSQVTMMFWYRQQPGQSLTLIATANQGSEATYESGFVIDKFPISRPNLTFSTLTVSNMSPEDSSIYLCSVDGGWEAFFGQGTRLTVV.

The J gene is TRBJ1-1, the V gene TRBV9; tentatively, D is TRBD1 (6 bases). Germline V gene lookup returns CDR1 SGDLS and CDR2 YYNGEE. The V end was cut by 0 bases, the J end by 2 bases, with 17 bases between. The CDR3 covers 17 residues. The CDR3 nucleotides are TGTGCCAGCAGCGTAGCTGCTGGGGGCAGAGGAAACACTGAAGCTTTCTTT. It translates to CASSVAAGGRGNTEAFF. The full variable domain, completed using reference TRBV9 and TRBJ1-1, is DSGVTQTPKHLITATGQRVTLRCSPRSGDLSVYWYQQSLDQGLQFLIQYYNGEERAKGNILERFSAQQFPDLHSELNLSSLELGDSALYFCASSVAAGGRGNTEAFFGQGTRLTVV.

This clone appeared a single time. The chain uses TRBV5-1 and TRBJ1-2, with D maybe TRBD1 (5 bases). In germline, CDR1 is SGHRS, CDR2 YFSETQ. The CDR3 has 14 amino acids. Deletions cut 3 bases from V and 2 bases from J, with 11 bases between. CDR3 region: CASSSGTSNYGYTF. The CDR3 region has the DNA TGCGCCAGCAGCTCCGGGACTTCGAACTATGGCTACACCTTC.

The V call is TRBV7-2, the J call TRBJ2-7; 9 nucleotides match TRBD2. Germline-derived CDR1 and CDR2 are SGHTA and FQGNSA. This CDR3 contains 15 residues. J gave up 1 base and V 8 bases, and 9 bases lay outside the gene matches. CDR3 amino acids: CASRLRGGGSYEQYF. The CDR3 region has the DNA TGTGCCAGCCGCCTCCGCGGGGGGGGTTCCTACGAGCAGTACTTC.

The chain links TRBV4-1 to TRBJ2-2; tentatively, D is TRBD2 (6 bases). CDR3 length: 16 residues. Trimming took off 0 bases at V and 3 bases at J, with 11 bases between the two ends. CDR1 is MGHRA, CDR2 YSYEKL, per germline. This CDR3 is CASSQDSGGDTGELFF. The CDR3 nucleotides read TGCGCCAGCAGCCAAGATTCAGGAGGGGACACCGGGGAGCTGTTTTTT.

The chain uses TRBV5-1 and TRBJ1-5; 7 nucleotides line up with TRBD1. CDR3 length equals 18 residues. Trimming took 0 bases from V and 0 from J; bases not matched to a gene: 9. Germline V lookup: CDR1 SGHRS, CDR2 YFSETQ. DNA of the CDR3: TGCGCCAGCAGCTTGGGTCCACAGGGGCTGTATAGCAATCAGCCCCAGCATTTT. This translates into CASSLGPQGLYSNQPQHF. The full variable domain, in which reference TRBV5-1 and TRBJ1-5 provide the parts outside the CDR3, is KAGVTQTPRYLIKTRGQQVTLSCSPISGHRSVSWYQQTPGQGLQFLFEYFSETQRNKGNFPGRFSGRQFSNSRSEMNVSTLELGDSALYLCASSLGPQGLYSNQPQHFGDGTRLSIL.

The chain is built from TRBV29-1 and TRBJ2-5; the match to TRBD1 covers 7 bases. CDR3 length equals 15 residues. CDR1 is SQVTM, CDR2 ANQGSEA, per germline. Germline trimming cut 7 bases from V and 2 bases from J; bases unmatched to any gene: 13. The CDR3 DNA reads TGCAGCGCCCGACGGGGACAGTCGGGGCAAGAGACCCAGTACTTC. This codes for CSARRGQSGQETQYF. The whole variable domain, filled in from reference TRBV29-1 and TRBJ2-5, reads SAVISQKPSRDICQRGTSLTIQCQVDSQVTMMFWYRQQPGQSLTLIATANQGSEATYESGFVIDKFPISRPNLTFSTLTVSNMSPEDSSIYLCSARRGQSGQETQYFGPGTRLLVL.

V is TRBV28 and J is TRBJ2-5, with a weak D call TRBD1 (5 bases). CDR3 length: 14 residues. Germline CDR1 is MDHEN and CDR2 is SYDVKM. Trimming took off 10 bases at V and 3 bases at J, with 18 bases between the two ends. The CDR3 nucleotides read TGTGCCACCTTGAGAACTCTAGGGGAAGAGACCCAGTACTTC. It is translated as CATLRTLGEETQYF.

The chain employs TRBV6-5 and TRBJ1-2, with TRBD1 matching 10 bases. The CDR3 loop spans 15 amino acids. J gave up 4 bases and V 2 bases, and 4 bases lay outside the gene matches. In germline, CDR1 is MNHEY, CDR2 SVGAGI. This CDR3 reads CASSYRQGAGYGYTF. The CDR3 DNA reads TGTGCCAGCAGTTACCGACAGGGGGCGGGCTATGGCTACACCTTC.

This rearrangement joins TRBV11-2 to TRBJ1-2, with a possible D match to TRBD1 (5 bases). The germline V gene encodes CDR1 SGHAT and CDR2 FQNNGV. The CDR3 totals 13 residues. The V and J ends lost 3 bases and 8 bases respectively, with 13 bases between them. Here the CDR3 reads CASSFVWGEGYTF. The CDR3 DNA reads TGTGCCAGCAGCTTTGTATGGGGGGAAGGCTACACCTTC. Based on the CDR3 plus reference TRBV11-2 and TRBJ1-2, the full variable domain is EAGVAQSPRYKIIEKRQSVAFWCNPISGHATLYWYQQILGQGPKLLIQFQNNGVVDDSQLPKDRFSAERLKGVDSTLKIQPAKLEDSAVYLCASSFVWGEGYTFGSGTRLTVV.

This clone was seen a handful of times. The rearrangement joins TRBV10-3 to TRBJ1-2, with D tentatively TRBD1 (5 bases). Trimming shortened V by 5 bases and J by 8 bases, and 15 bases separated the two germline ends. This CDR3 is built from 13 residues. Germline CDR1 is ENHRY and CDR2 is SYGVKD. The CDR3 protein is CAISQEGARGYTF. The CDR3 region has the DNA TGTGCCATCAGTCAAGAAGGGGCTAGGGGCTACACCTTC.

The chain couples TRBV6-1 to TRBJ1-5; D not certain. CDR3 length: 17 amino acids. V was trimmed by 1 base and J by 1 base, leaving 14 bases between them. Germline CDR1 and CDR2: MNHNS and SASEGT. The DNA for the CDR3 is TGTGCCAGCAGTGAAGAAACGGCGGGGATAAGCAATCAGCCCCAGCATTTT. It is translated as CASSEETAGISNQPQHF.